The 6 T cell receptor beta chains reported below all come from one sample, sequenced in a study of cytomegalovirus exposure and HLA in healthy donors (dated by TCRdb to the late 2010s). Libraries were constructed by the immunoSEQ multiplex PCR assay. A mixture of 60 forward primers for TCR Vbeta segments and 13 reverse primers for TCR Jbeta segments was used in the multiplex PCR. What TCRdb holds here is the immuneACCESS table cut down to in-frame rearrangements. Part of the clones is not present; checked against another copy, under half of the missing clones reflect an unresolved V gene, and the others are unexplained. This sample gives about 200,000 clones in total; roughly 85% of them show up just once. Clones ranked in the top ten supply more than 1.5% of the sample. The specimen was PBMCs. The receptors shown here come from a man aged 18 to 30 in good health and CMV-seronegative.

In this sample, this clone turned up a few times. V gene TRBV5-4 combines with J gene TRBJ2-3, with 11 nucleotides matching TRBD2. Germline trimming cut 4 bases from V and 6 bases from J; bases unmatched to any gene: 7. Germline lookup yields CDR1 SGHNT and CDR2 YYREEE (reference sequence). The CDR3 sequence is 15 residues long. The CDR3 loop is CASSRTSGSSDTQYF. DNA for the CDR3: TGTGCCAGCAGCCGTACTAGCGGGAGTTCGGATACGCAGTATTTT.

This clone turned up a few times. V is TRBV10-3 and J is TRBJ1-2; TRBD1 is a possible D gene (6 bases). Germline V gives CDR1 ENHRY, CDR2 SYGVKD. Between the trimmed V and J ends, which lost 2 bases and 8 bases, there was a span of 6 bases. This CDR3 spans 11 amino acids. CDR3 residues: CAISEQGGYTF. CDR3 DNA sequence: TGTGCCATCAGTGAGCAGGGGGGCTACACCTTC.

The CDR3 is CATVGLAYNEQFF. The CDR3 DNA sequence: TGTGCCACGGTTGGGCTAGCTTACAATGAGCAGTTCTTC. This sequence joins TRBV7-8 and TRBJ2-1, with a tentative D call TRBD2 (5 bases). The V and J ends lost 10 bases and 4 bases respectively, with 14 bases between them. This CDR3 has 13 amino acids. Germline CDR1 SGHVS, CDR2 FQNEAQ.

The chain couples TRBV19 to TRBJ1-5; 7 bases are a match to TRBD1. After removal of 3 bases from V and 4 bases from J, the junction contained 9 bases not matched to a gene. CDR1 is LNHDA, CDR2 SQIVND, per germline (reference sequence). CDR3 size: 16 residues. This CDR3 reads CASSMGLTGLNQPQHF. CDR3 DNA: TGTGCCAGTAGTATGGGCCTGACAGGGCTAAATCAGCCCCAGCATTTT. The full variable domain, rest sourced from reference TRBV19 and TRBJ1-5, is DGGITQSPKYLFRKEGQNVTLSCEQNLNHDAMYWYRQDPGQGLRLIYYSQIVNDFQKGDIAEGYSVSREKKESFPLTVTSAQKNPTAFYLCASSMGLTGLNQPQHFGDGTRLSIL.

This chain joins TRBV15 and TRBJ1-2; no definite D call. Germline V gene sequence: CDR1 LNHNV, CDR2 YYDKDF (reference sequence). V was trimmed by 0 bases and J by 2 bases, leaving 16 bases between them. The CDR3 has 17 amino acids. CDR3 DNA sequence: TGTGCCACCAGCAGAGATAATAACGGAGTTTTCAACTATGGCTACACCTTC. It is translated as CATSRDNNGVFNYGYTF.

This rearrangement joins TRBV15 to TRBJ2-5; TRBD2 matches 9 bases. Unmatched junction bases numbered 3, after V lost 0 bases and J lost 1 base. CDR3 length: 16 amino acids. Germline-derived CDR1 and CDR2 are LNHNV and YYDKDF (reference sequence). The CDR3 is CATSREGAGGQETQYF. In DNA form, the CDR3 reads TGTGCCACCAGCAGAGAAGGAGCGGGGGGCCAAGAGACCCAGTACTTC.